Shown below are 14 T cell receptor beta chains from a single sample sequenced in a study of identical twins. MiXCR was run by TCRdb on the 5' RACE reads, yielding one entry per CDR3 protein. In the table there are 1.5 million to 2 million distinct CDR3 sequences, about 30% of which are singletons. The sample consisted of cord blood. The origin of the receptors is a newborn girl in good health.

In regard to this clonotype: A clone one base away is much larger, so this may be a read error. This rearrangement joins TRBV29-1 to TRBJ1-1; D is unclear. Germline-derived CDR1 and CDR2 are SQVTM and ANQGSEA. The CDR3 sequence is 12 residues long. CDR3 in amino acids: CGVEEENTEAFF. The CDR3 coding sequence is TGCGGCGTTGAGGAGGAGAACACTGAAGCTTTCTTT. Full variable domain (missing parts from reference TRBV29-1 and TRBJ1-1): SAVISQKPSRDICQRGTSLTIQCQVDSQVTMMFWYRQQPGQSLTLIATANQGSEATYESGFVIDKFPISRPNLTFSTLTVSNMSPEDSSIYLCGVEEENTEAFFGQGTRLTVV.

The chain carries TRBV20-1 and TRBJ1-1; no reliable D call. V shed 5 bases and J shed 0 bases, with 7 bases lying between them. Germline CDR1 and CDR2: DFQATT and SNEGSKA (reference sequence). CDR3 length: 12 amino acids. Here the CDR3 reads CSASWMNTEAFF. DNA for the CDR3: TGCAGTGCTTCTTGGATGAACACTGAAGCTTTCTTT.

The rearrangement uses TRBV20-1 and TRBJ2-1; D may correspond to TRBD1 or TRBD2 (6 bases each). V was trimmed by 2 bases and J by 14 bases, leaving 16 bases between them. Per germline, CDR1 DFQATT and CDR2 SNEGSKA (reference sequence). The CDR3 spans 12 residues. The CDR3 is CSARPLQGGKFF. In DNA, the CDR3 is TGCAGTGCTAGACCTTTACAGGGAGGAAAGTTCTTC.

This clonotype was counted ten times or more. CDR3 region: CASSVLTSWIYEQYF. CDR3 sequence (DNA): TGTGCCAGCAGCGTGTTGACTAGTTGGATTTACGAGCAGTACTTC. V gene TRBV14 combines with J gene TRBJ2-7; weak D call: TRBD2 (6 bases). Per germline, CDR1 SGHDN and CDR2 FVKESK. The CDR3 is 15 residues long. Trimming removed 5 bases at V and 4 bases at J, with 18 bases between.

This rearrangement joins TRBV4-1 to TRBJ1-1; no clear D. Trimming took off 1 base at V and 6 bases at J, with 9 bases between the two ends. The CDR3 runs 13 residues. Germline values: CDR1 MGHRA, CDR2 YSYEKL. CDR3 sequence (DNA): TGCGCCAGCAGCCAAGCCTTCGAGCCTGAAGCTTTCTTT. Translating gives CASSQAFEPEAFF.

This clonotype appeared a few times. V usage is TRBV24-1 and J usage is TRBJ1-5, with unresolved D. This CDR3 contains 13 residues. The V gene's germline CDR1 is KGHDR and CDR2 SFDVKD. V dropped 4 bases and J dropped 6 bases, with 9 bases sitting between them. DNA for the CDR3: TGTGCCACCAGTGACCGGGCGGCTCAGCCCCAGCATTTT. Its translation: CATSDRAAQPQHF.

The chain uses TRBV12-3 or TRBV12-4 and TRBJ1-4; 7 positions agree with TRBD1. The V and J ends lost 5 bases and 1 base, in that order; junction bases with no gene match: 4. The CDR3 spans 15 residues. CDR3 coding DNA: TGTGCCAGCAGTGTCCACAGGGGAACTAATGAAAAACTGTTTTTT. Translating gives CASSVHRGTNEKLFF.

The J gene is TRBJ2-4, the V gene TRBV7-2; TRBD2 matches 8 bases. The V and J ends lost 3 bases and 9 bases, in that order; junction bases with no gene match: 13. Germline CDR1 and CDR2: SGHTA and FQGNSA. The CDR3 spans 16 residues. For the CDR3, the DNA is TGTGCCAGCAGCTTCCCCCGCGGGAGGAGGGGGAGCATTCAGTACTTC. Translated, it gives CASSFPRGRRGSIQYF.

This sequence joins TRBV7-9 and TRBJ1-2; D perhaps matches TRBD1 (5 bases). Germline V CDR1 and CDR2: SEHNR, FQNEAQ (reference sequence). Trimming left V 2 bases short and J 1 base short, with 17 bases between. The CDR3 has 17 amino acids. The CDR3 DNA reads as TGTGCCAGCAGCTTACGGCGGGGGAGCCAGGTTAACTATGGCTACACCTTC. It specifies CASSLRRGSQVNYGYTF.

Concerning this clonotype: A much larger clone differs from this one at a single base, so this may be a read error. V gene TRBV10-3 combines with J gene TRBJ2-5; D may be TRBD1 (6 bases). The CDR3 has 16 amino acids. Germline CDR1 reads ENHRY; CDR2 reads SYGVKD. CDR3 sequence: CAISGILGQYQGTQYF. CDR3 bases: TGTGCCATCAGTGGTATTCTTGGACAGTACCAAGGGACCCAGTACTTC.

The V gene is TRBV20-1, the J gene TRBJ1-4, with 7 bases identical to TRBD1. The CDR3 is 14 amino acids. CDR1 DFQATT and CDR2 SNEGSKA come from the germline V gene (reference sequence). V lost 6 bases, J lost 6 bases, and 10 bases stayed unmatched. This chain's CDR3 is CSAGEGGQYEKLFF. Written as DNA, the CDR3 is TGCAGTGCCGGAGAAGGGGGCCAGTATGAAAAACTGTTTTTT.

V gene TRBV4-1 combines with J gene TRBJ2-1; 9 bases agree with TRBD2. The J segment lost 5 bases and the V segment lost 1 base, leaving 3 bases of the junction unmatched. Germline lookup yields CDR1 MGHRA and CDR2 YSYEKL. The CDR3 loop spans 15 amino acids. The CDR3 DNA reads TGCGCCAGCAGCCAAGGACTAGCGGTGGACAATGAGCAGTTCTTC. This gives the protein CASSQGLAVDNEQFF.

This clonotype was counted at least ten times. The genes are TRBV29-1 and TRBJ2-7; D gene unclear. The CDR3 loop spans 9 amino acids. The germline gives CDR1 SQVTM, CDR2 ANQGSEA. Trimming left V 5 bases short and J 3 bases short, with 2 bases between. CDR3 amino acids: CSVFYEQYF. The CDR3 DNA follows: TGCAGCGTTTTCTACGAGCAGTACTTC.

V is TRBV7-2 and J is TRBJ2-1; D is unresolved. The V and J ends lost 2 bases and 6 bases respectively, with 11 bases between them. Germline lookup yields CDR1 SGHTA and CDR2 FQGNSA. There are 14 residues in the CDR3. In nucleotides, the CDR3 is TGTGCCAGCAGCTTAAACGCGCTCGGCAATGAGCAGTTCTTC. Encoded protein: CASSLNALGNEQFF. The variable domain in full, completed from reference TRBV7-2 and TRBJ2-1, reads GAGVSQSPSNKVTEKGKDVELRCDPISGHTALYWYRQSLGQGLEFLIYFQGNSAPDKSGLPSDRFSAERTGGSVSTLTIQRTQQEDSAVYLCASSLNALGNEQFFGPGTRLTVL.